The 14 T cell receptor beta chains given below trace back to one sample, sequenced in a study of blood T cell repertoires in COVID-19. TCRdb's table, derived via immunoSEQ multiplex PCR, lists solely in-frame clones and lacks some. The sample lists 100,000 or so clones, 80% seen once, with 15% to 20% in the top ten. Material for sequencing was peripheral blood. Source of these receptors: a human donor in a cohort sampled during active COVID-19.

The chain is built from TRBV3-1 (or the pseudogene TRBV3-2) and TRBJ2-7; unclear D gene. The CDR3 extends over 15 amino acids. Trimming left V 1 base short and J 6 bases short, with 16 bases between. Germline CDR1 LGHDT, CDR2 YNNKEL (reference sequence). CDR3 DNA sequence: TGTGCCAGCAGCCAAGGGTGGGCTATCCTCGGCGAGCAGTACTTC. This encodes CASSQGWAILGEQYF.

The chain recombines TRBV3-1 (or the pseudogene TRBV3-2) with TRBJ1-6; possibly TRBD1 for D (6 bases). V lost 3 bases and J lost 7, with 13 bases in between. The CDR3 contains 15 residues. Looked up from germline, CDR1 is LGHDT and CDR2 is YNNKEL (reference sequence). CDR3 sequence (DNA): TGTGCCAGCAGCCATGGAGCACAGGGAAATTCACCCCTCCACTTT. This translates into CASSHGAQGNSPLHF.

The CDR3 reads CASSTRAGSGNYNEQFF. CDR3 sequence (DNA): TGTGCCAGCAGTACTCGGGCGGGATCAGGGAATTACAATGAGCAGTTCTTC. V is TRBV28 and J is TRBJ2-1; tentative D call: TRBD2 (6 bases). Trimming took off 5 bases at V and 4 bases at J, with 21 bases between the two ends. The CDR3 sequence is 17 residues long. CDR1 is MDHEN and CDR2 is SYDVKM in the germline V gene.

The rearrangement joins TRBV6-4 to TRBJ1-1; no firm D call. V was shortened by 0 bases and J by 0 bases, with 11 bases between the two germline ends. Germline assignment: CDR1 MRHNA and CDR2 SNTAGT. This CDR3 comprises 16 residues. CDR3 coding DNA: TGTGCCAGCAGTGACTCGACTAAGGTGTTGAACACTGAAGCTTTCTTT. It yields the protein CASSDSTKVLNTEAFF.

This chain uses TRBV27 with TRBJ1-1; D ambiguous. The CDR3 spans 13 residues. Trimming removed 3 bases at V and 4 bases at J, with 9 bases between. Germline V CDR1 and CDR2: MNHEY, SMNVEV (reference sequence). In DNA, the CDR3 is TGTGCCAGCAGTTTGAGAGGTATCACTGAAGCTTTCTTT. Its translation: CASSLRGITEAFF.

The chain couples TRBV30 to TRBJ1-1; D remains unclear. The CDR3 is 12 amino acids. The V end lost 4 bases, the J end lost 6 bases, and 12 bases lay between the germline ends. Per germline, CDR1 GTSNPN and CDR2 SVGIG (reference sequence). The CDR3 region has the DNA TGTGCCTGGACGGATTACGGGGCTGAAGCTTTCTTT. This sequence encodes CAWTDYGAEAFF.

The chain couples TRBV5-4 to TRBJ2-3; possible D gene TRBD1, 5 bases. Germline V gene data show CDR1 as SGHNT and CDR2 as YYREEE (reference sequence). Trimming removed 0 bases at V and 3 bases at J, with 14 bases between. The CDR3 spans 16 residues. CDR3 DNA sequence: TGTGCCAGCAGCTTGGGGCAGGGTGGTTTAACAGATACGCAGTATTTT. It is translated as CASSLGQGGLTDTQYF.

The chain combines TRBV6-5 with TRBJ1-1; a weak D match, TRBD1 (6 bases). The germline V gene encodes CDR1 MNHEY and CDR2 SVGAGI. The CDR3 extends over 13 amino acids. V was pared by 6 bases and J by 0 bases, with 8 bases between. The CDR3 bases are TGTGCCAGCAGGCAGGGGTTGAACACTGAAGCTTTCTTT. Translating gives CASRQGLNTEAFF.

The chain joins TRBV7-2 to TRBJ2-4; TRBD2 is a possible D gene (5 bases). Germline V lookup: CDR1 SGHTA, CDR2 FQGNSA. The V end was cut by 4 bases, the J end by 9 bases, with 19 bases between. The CDR3 loop spans 15 amino acids. The CDR3 coding sequence is TGTGCCAGCAGCTGGGTAGGGCAGGTGAGCGGCATTCAGTACTTC. Protein: CASSWVGQVSGIQYF.

J is TRBJ2-1 and V is TRBV9; 9 positions match TRBD1. Germline values: CDR1 SGDLS, CDR2 YYNGEE. The length of the CDR3 is 12 residues. J was trimmed by 8 bases and V by 4 bases; bases with no gene match: 1. The CDR3 DNA reads TGTGCCAGCAGCTGGACAGGGGATGAGCAGTTCTTC. Translating it yields CASSWTGDEQFF.

This chain connects TRBV18 to TRBJ2-7; maybe TRBD1 (6 bases). CDR1 and CDR2 from the germline V gene are KGHSH and LQKENI. V dropped 3 bases and J dropped 5 bases, with 14 bases sitting between them. The CDR3 is 14 residues long. The CDR3 DNA sequence: TGTGCCAGCTCACCGCAGGGGCTGGGAAACGAGCAGTACTTC. Translating gives CASSPQGLGNEQYF.

This clone turned up a few times. This rearrangement joins TRBV3-1 (or the pseudogene TRBV3-2) to TRBJ2-1; 7 bases are shared with TRBD2. Germline CDR1 reads LGHDT; CDR2 reads YNNKEL (reference sequence). This CDR3 has 18 residues. V was pared by 3 bases and J by 5 bases, with 16 bases of the junction left unmatched. The CDR3 sequence: CASSQVVGLVWSHNEQFF. In DNA form, the CDR3 reads TGTGCCAGCAGCCAGGTGGTCGGACTAGTTTGGTCCCACAATGAGCAGTTCTTC.

In the case of this clone: One end of the junction does not line up with germline, which may come from a read error. The gene calls are TRBV12-3 or TRBV12-4 and TRBJ2-5, with 9 bases lining up with TRBD2. The CDR3 runs to 13 residues. The CDR3 sequence: CASSPQTSGGVNF. Written as DNA, the CDR3 is TGTGCCAGCAGTCCCCAGACTAGCGGAGGGGTGAACTTC.

The chain carries TRBV30 and TRBJ2-3; 10 bases match TRBD2. The length of the CDR3 is 16 residues. Germline CDR1 is GTSNPN and CDR2 is SVGIG (reference sequence). The junction had 3 bases not matched to a gene; V was cut back by 0 bases and J by 0 bases. The CDR3 nucleotides read TGTGCCTGGAGTGTGCCTAGCGGGGGCAGCACAGATACGCAGTATTTT. Amino acids: CAWSVPSGGSTDTQYF. Combining the CDR3 with reference TRBV30 and TRBJ2-3 gives the whole variable domain SQTIHQWPATLVQPVGSPLSLECTVEGTSNPNLYWYRQAAGRGLQLLFYSVGIGQISSEVPQNLSASRPQDRQFILSSKKLLLSDSGFYLCAWSVPSGGSTDTQYFGPGTRLTVL.